A selection of T cell receptor beta chains follows, all from one sample in a study of shared clonotypes between healthy human individuals. Assay: immunoSEQ multiplex PCR; the TCRdb copy retains only in-frame clones and omits some. The repertoire holds some 790,000 clones, with just under 75% as singletons. The specimen was memory CD4+ T cells sorted from blood. Every receptor here comes from a woman aged 25 to 45 in good health. CDR3s include the opening cysteine and the closing phenylalanine or tryptophan. Each record gives: J gene, clone size, D gene, V gene, CDR3 DNA, CDR3 protein. A D gene is named only where the DNA matches it firmly. Rows give clone size only sometimes, using once, few, many, or a class for an expanded clone.

j_gene: TRBJ1-4
abundance: NA
d_gene: NA
v_gene: TRBV19
CDR3nt: TGTGCCGAGATCGACAGTTCAACTAATGAAAAACTGTTTTTT
CDR3aa: CAEIDSSTNEKLFF

j_gene: TRBJ2-2
abundance: NA
d_gene: NA
v_gene: TRBV6-5
CDR3nt: TGTGCCAGCAGTTACTCGCTTTTCACCGGGGAGCTGTTTTTT
CDR3aa: CASSYSLFTGELFF

j_gene: TRBJ2-7
abundance: NA
d_gene: NA
v_gene: TRBV28
CDR3nt: TGTGCCAGCACACCACAGTCGGGGGCGTACGAGCAGTACTTC
CDR3aa: CASTPQSGAYEQYF

j_gene: TRBJ2-1
abundance: few
d_gene: NA
v_gene: TRBV6-5
CDR3nt: TGTGCCAGCAGTTACCAGGGTAGCTCCTACAATGAGCAGTTCTTC
CDR3aa: CASSYQGSSYNEQFF

j_gene: TRBJ2-3
abundance: NA
d_gene: NA
v_gene: TRBV18
CDR3nt: TGTGCCAGCTCAGCGGACTACACGCAGTATTTT
CDR3aa: CASSADYTQYF

j_gene: TRBJ1-1
abundance: NA
d_gene: TRBD1
v_gene: TRBV27
CDR3nt: TGTGCCAGCAGTTTAAGGGCGGGACAGTCCTACACTGAAGCTTTCTTT
CDR3aa: CASSLRAGQSYTEAFF

j_gene: TRBJ2-7
abundance: many
d_gene: TRBD2
v_gene: TRBV30
CDR3nt: TGTGCCTCGGATCTAGCGGGGCCCTACGAGCAGTACTTC
CDR3aa: CASDLAGPYEQYF

j_gene: TRBJ2-3
abundance: NA
d_gene: NA
v_gene: TRBV6-1
CDR3nt: TGTGCCAGCAGTGACGTGCGGTGGGGGACAGATACGCAGTATTTT
CDR3aa: CASSDVRWGTDTQYF

j_gene: TRBJ1-4
abundance: NA
d_gene: NA
v_gene: TRBV5-8
CDR3nt: TGTGCCAGCAGCTTCCCCGGAGGGGGATTTGAAAAACTGTTTTTT
CDR3aa: CASSFPGGGFEKLFF

j_gene: TRBJ2-3
abundance: NA
d_gene: TRBD2
v_gene: TRBV11-2
CDR3nt: TGTGCCAGCAGCTTAGCGCTGGGGGGAGGGCGCGCAGATACGCAGTATTTT
CDR3aa: CASSLALGGGRADTQYF

j_gene: TRBJ1-2
abundance: few
d_gene: NA
v_gene: TRBV2
CDR3nt: TGTGCCAGCAGAGCCCCGGCCGGGGACTATGGCTACACCTTC
CDR3aa: CASRAPAGDYGYTF

j_gene: TRBJ2-7
abundance: NA
d_gene: TRBD2
v_gene: TRBV5-8
CDR3nt: TGTGCCAGCAGCACCGGGACTAGCGGGAGTAGCGAGCAGTACTTC
CDR3aa: CASSTGTSGSSEQYF

j_gene: TRBJ1-2
abundance: NA
d_gene: TRBD1
v_gene: TRBV28
CDR3nt: TGTGCCAGCAGTACCGGGACAGGGGGCTTTGGCTACACCTTC
CDR3aa: CASSTGTGGFGYTF

j_gene: TRBJ2-3
abundance: NA
d_gene: TRBD2
v_gene: TRBV5-1
CDR3nt: TGCGCCAGCAGCTTGGTTATTAGCGGGGCCGCAGATACGCAGTATTTT
CDR3aa: CASSLVISGAADTQYF

j_gene: TRBJ2-5
abundance: few
d_gene: NA
v_gene: TRBV5-4
CDR3nt: TGTGCCACCGGTCTAGCGAGGCGAGAGACCCAGTACTTC
CDR3aa: CATGLARRETQYF

j_gene: TRBJ2-7
abundance: NA
d_gene: NA
v_gene: TRBV11-2
CDR3nt: TGTGCCAGCAGCTTAGAAGGCACCCCCTCCTACGAGCAGTACTTC
CDR3aa: CASSLEGTPSYEQYF

j_gene: TRBJ2-7
abundance: NA
d_gene: NA
v_gene: TRBV27
CDR3nt: TGTGCCAGCTTTAGTAGCTCCTACGAGCAGTACTTC
CDR3aa: CASFSSSYEQYF

j_gene: TRBJ1-1
abundance: NA
d_gene: TRBD1
v_gene: TRBV27
CDR3nt: TGTGCCAGCAGTACATCAGGGGGCCTCACTGAAGCTTTCTTT
CDR3aa: CASSTSGGLTEAFF

j_gene: TRBJ2-2
abundance: NA
d_gene: NA
v_gene: TRBV27
CDR3nt: NA
CDR3aa: CASETRDRTPGSCFF

j_gene: TRBJ1-1
abundance: NA
d_gene: NA
v_gene: TRBV5-1
CDR3nt: TGCGCCAGCAGCTTGGGACAACCGGGATCGAACACTGAAGCTTTCTTT
CDR3aa: CASSLGQPGSNTEAFF

j_gene: TRBJ1-5
abundance: NA
d_gene: NA
v_gene: TRBV5-1
CDR3nt: TGCGCCAGCAGCTTCGGGGAGGGAAATCAGCCCCAGCATTTT
CDR3aa: CASSFGEGNQPQHF

j_gene: TRBJ2-2
abundance: NA
d_gene: NA
v_gene: TRBV18
CDR3nt: TGTGCCAGCTCACGGGACCAGCTGAACACCGGGGAGCTGTTTTTT
CDR3aa: CASSRDQLNTGELFF

j_gene: TRBJ2-1
abundance: NA
d_gene: TRBD2
v_gene: TRBV10-2
CDR3nt: TGCGCCAGCCGGACTAGCGGGAACAATAGGGATCAGTTCTTC
CDR3aa: CASRTSGNNRDQFF

j_gene: TRBJ1-1
abundance: NA
d_gene: NA
v_gene: TRBV28
CDR3nt: TGTGCCAGCAGGTTCGGAACTGAAGCTTTCTTT
CDR3aa: CASRFGTEAFF

j_gene: TRBJ1-6
abundance: NA
d_gene: NA
v_gene: TRBV13
CDR3nt: TGTGCCAGCAGCCTCAGAAATTCACCCCTCCACTTT
CDR3aa: CASSLRNSPLHF

j_gene: TRBJ1-5
abundance: NA
d_gene: NA
v_gene: TRBV11-3
CDR3nt: TGTGCCAGCAGCCTCCCGGGGGGGTATCAGCCCCAGCATTTT
CDR3aa: CASSLPGGYQPQHF

j_gene: TRBJ1-2
abundance: NA
d_gene: TRBD1
v_gene: TRBV5-4
CDR3nt: TGTGCCAGCAGCCTCGGACAGGGCGGCTATGGCTACACCTTC
CDR3aa: CASSLGQGGYGYTF

j_gene: TRBJ2-7
abundance: few
d_gene: TRBD1
v_gene: TRBV18
CDR3nt: TGTGCCAGCTCACCCGGGACAGTCTCCTACGAGCAGTACTTC
CDR3aa: CASSPGTVSYEQYF

j_gene: TRBJ1-2
abundance: NA
d_gene: NA
v_gene: TRBV19
CDR3nt: TGTGCCAGTAGTTCAATCTACGGCTACACCTTC
CDR3aa: CASSSIYGYTF

j_gene: TRBJ1-5
abundance: few
d_gene: NA
v_gene: TRBV6-5
CDR3nt: TGTGCCAGCAGCCCCCAGGGGAATCAGCCCCAGCATTTT
CDR3aa: CASSPQGNQPQHF

j_gene: TRBJ2-2
abundance: once
d_gene: NA
v_gene: TRBV5-1
CDR3nt: TGCGCCAGCAGATCCCTGGGGGGAGAAGGAACCGGGGAGCTGTTTTTT
CDR3aa: CASRSLGGEGTGELFF

j_gene: TRBJ2-5
abundance: NA
d_gene: NA
v_gene: TRBV18
CDR3nt: TGTGCCAGCTCACCGTTCCCTGAGGCGGAGACCCAGTACTTC
CDR3aa: CASSPFPEAETQYF

j_gene: TRBJ1-2
abundance: few
d_gene: NA
v_gene: TRBV28
CDR3nt: TGTGCCAGCAGTACACAGGTTCTCTATGGCTACACCTTC
CDR3aa: CASSTQVLYGYTF

j_gene: TRBJ2-1
abundance: NA
d_gene: TRBD2
v_gene: TRBV5-1
CDR3nt: TGCGCCAGCAGCTGGGAGACTAGCGGGAGGCCCTCTTCCTACAATGAGCAGTTCTTC
CDR3aa: CASSWETSGRPSSYNEQFF

j_gene: TRBJ2-1
abundance: NA
d_gene: NA
v_gene: TRBV27
CDR3nt: TGTGCCAGCAGTTTCAGGGCCGGTTTCCACTTAGCAGCCAATGAGCAGTTCTTC
CDR3aa: CASSFRAGFHLAANEQFF

j_gene: TRBJ1-4
abundance: NA
d_gene: NA
v_gene: TRBV9
CDR3nt: TGTGCCAGCAGCTTCGGACCCTATGAAAAACTGTTTTTT
CDR3aa: CASSFGPYEKLFF

j_gene: TRBJ1-1
abundance: NA
d_gene: NA
v_gene: TRBV6-6
CDR3nt: TGTGCCAGCGGAATACCATGGGGCACTGAAGCTTTCTTT
CDR3aa: CASGIPWGTEAFF

j_gene: TRBJ2-7
abundance: NA
d_gene: TRBD2
v_gene: TRBV7-2
CDR3nt: TGTGCCAGCAGCCCATCGGGACTAGTCGCGTACGAGCAGTACTTC
CDR3aa: CASSPSGLVAYEQYF

j_gene: TRBJ2-7
abundance: NA
d_gene: TRBD1
v_gene: TRBV2
CDR3nt: TGTGCCAGCAGCACCGGGACAGGGTTTTACGAGCAGTACTTC
CDR3aa: CASSTGTGFYEQYF

j_gene: TRBJ2-3
abundance: NA
d_gene: NA
v_gene: TRBV5-1
CDR3nt: TGCGCCAGCAGCTTGACTAATCACCGCACAGATACGCAGTATTTT
CDR3aa: CASSLTNHRTDTQYF

j_gene: TRBJ1-4
abundance: NA
d_gene: TRBD1
v_gene: TRBV7-2
CDR3nt: TGTGCCAGCAGCTTAAGACAGGGGGCAACTAATGAAAAACTGTTTTTT
CDR3aa: CASSLRQGATNEKLFF

j_gene: TRBJ2-5
abundance: NA
d_gene: TRBD1
v_gene: TRBV7-8
CDR3nt: TGTGCCAGCAGGCGGACAGGACAACAAGAGACCCAGTACTTC
CDR3aa: CASRRTGQQETQYF

j_gene: TRBJ2-2
abundance: few
d_gene: TRBD1
v_gene: TRBV6-5
CDR3nt: TGTGCCAGCAGTTTGAACCTAGGACAGGCCGGGGAGCTGTTTTTT
CDR3aa: CASSLNLGQAGELFF

j_gene: TRBJ2-5
abundance: NA
d_gene: TRBD2
v_gene: TRBV2
CDR3nt: TGTGCCAGCAGTGGGCTAGCGGGGTGGTACCAAGAGACCCAGTACTTC
CDR3aa: CASSGLAGWYQETQYF

j_gene: TRBJ2-7
abundance: NA
d_gene: TRBD2
v_gene: TRBV7-9
CDR3nt: TGTGCCAGCAGCCGCGCCTTGGGTGTCGGGCGGGAGGGCCCCGAGCAGTACTTC
CDR3aa: CASSRALGVGREGPEQYF

j_gene: TRBJ1-4
abundance: NA
d_gene: NA
v_gene: TRBV19
CDR3nt: TGTGCCAGTAGGTCGGGACACCTAGGGACTAATGAAAAACTGTTTTTT
CDR3aa: CASRSGHLGTNEKLFF

j_gene: TRBJ1-3
abundance: NA
d_gene: TRBD1
v_gene: TRBV6-1
CDR3nt: TGTGCCAGCACTGCCGCCAGGGGGTCCGGAAACACCATATATTTT
CDR3aa: CASTAARGSGNTIYF

j_gene: TRBJ2-3
abundance: NA
d_gene: NA
v_gene: TRBV28
CDR3nt: TGTGCCAGCACCTCAATATGGAGGGGCCGGGGAAACACAGATACGCAGTATTTT
CDR3aa: CASTSIWRGRGNTDTQYF

j_gene: TRBJ1-4
abundance: NA
d_gene: TRBD1
v_gene: TRBV5-1
CDR3nt: TGCGCCAGCAGCTTGAACAGGGGGCTAGAAAAACTGTTTTTT
CDR3aa: CASSLNRGLEKLFF